The 6 T cell receptor beta chains below come from one sample, sequenced in a study of blood T cell repertoires in COVID-19. Sequencing used immunoSEQ multiplex PCR; TCRdb keeps in-frame clones, though not all of them. The profile shows 210,000 or so clones, about 90% of them singletons. Sequencing used peripheral blood. Receptors were obtained from a middle-aged man with active or convalescent COVID-19.

Points on this clone: This same CDR3 is encoded by further DNA sequences in the sample. The chain combines TRBV27 with TRBJ1-2; D remains ambiguous. The germline V gene encodes CDR1 MNHEY and CDR2 SMNVEV (reference sequence). Trimming took off 2 bases at V and 2 bases at J, with 6 bases between the two ends. The length of the CDR3 is 13 residues. CDR3 residues: CASSLGQNYGYTF. The CDR3 bases are TGTGCCAGCAGTTTAGGCCAGAACTATGGCTACACCTTC.

In this sample, this clone turned up a few times. The CDR3 nucleotides are TGCGCCAGCAGCTCGCAGGTGAATTCACCCCTCCACTTT. Protein: CASSSQVNSPLHF. The chain is built from TRBV5-1 and TRBJ1-6; D uncertain. The CDR3 sequence is 13 residues long. With 3 bases removed from V and 7 bases from J, the gap between germline ends came to 8 bases. Germline V CDR1 and CDR2: SGHRS, YFSETQ.

This chain links TRBV14 with TRBJ2-3; D might be TRBD1 (5 bases). Germline values: CDR1 SGHDN, CDR2 FVKESK. The CDR3 sequence is 13 residues long. Trimming pared 5 bases from V and 3 bases from J, leaving 9 bases between. CDR3 DNA: TGTGCCAGCAGCGGAGCAGGGACAGATACGCAGTATTTT. Protein product: CASSGAGTDTQYF.

The chain recombines TRBV3-1 (or the pseudogene TRBV3-2) with TRBJ2-3; TRBD2 is a possible D gene (5 bases). Per germline, CDR1 LGHDT and CDR2 YNNKEL (reference sequence). The V gene lost 3 bases and the J gene lost 1 base, with 17 bases spanning the gap. The CDR3 is 17 residues long. The CDR3 sequence: CASSQRLLSGRTDTQYF. CDR3 DNA: TGTGCCAGCAGCCAGAGGCTCCTAAGCGGTCGCACAGATACGCAGTATTTT.

CDR3 in DNA: TGTGCCAGCAGCCAAGTTGCCCTAGCGGGGGGGGGTAGGCAGTTCTTC. Protein sequence: CASSQVALAGGGRQFF. This sequence joins TRBV4-2 and TRBJ2-1; 12 bases fit TRBD2. The V gene end was trimmed by 1 base and the J gene end by 12 bases; junction bases not matched to a gene: 10. This CDR3 has 16 residues. CDR1 LGHNA and CDR2 YNFKEQ come from the germline V gene.

The rearrangement uses TRBV10-3 and TRBJ2-7; possibly TRBD2 for D (5 bases). V was cut by 5 bases and J by 0 bases, with 8 bases left in between. This CDR3 has 13 amino acids. The germline CDR1 and CDR2 sequences are ENHRY and SYGVKD. CDR3 sequence: CAISPRDSYEQYF. The CDR3 bases are TGTGCCATCAGTCCCCGGGACTCCTACGAGCAGTACTTC.